Below, 18 T cell receptor beta chains from the same sample are listed, as sequenced in a study of monozygotic twins with inflammatory bowel disease. TCRdb re-analyzed the 5' RACE reads; it lists each CDR3 protein once, without DNA. The repertoire table contains around 450,000 distinct CDR3 sequences. Sequences were obtained from blood. The receptors shown here come from a human donor with ulcerative colitis or Crohn's disease, or a healthy co-twin of an affected twin (not recorded which).

The gene calls are TRBV4-1 and TRBJ2-2; the D gene TCRdb calls, TRBD2, cannot be checked with no DNA. The CDR3 totals 17 residues. Per the germline V gene, CDR1 is MGHRA and CDR2 is YSYEKL. This chain's CDR3 is CASSQGLAGVNTGELFF.

The chain joins TRBV24-1 to TRBJ2-5; the D call of TRBD1 rests on TCRdb alone, since no DNA is present to check it. CDR3 length: 13 residues. Looked up from germline, CDR1 is KGHDR and CDR2 is SFDVKD. This CDR3 is CATAPGPQETQYF.

The chain is built from TRBV7-2 and TRBJ2-2; TCRdb selects TRBD1, and the lack of DNA leaves this call unchecked. Germline V gives CDR1 SGHTA, CDR2 FQGNSA. This CDR3 is built from 15 residues. CDR3 loop: CASSLASGFTGELFF.

The genes are TRBV19 and TRBJ2-6. The V gene's germline CDR1 is LNHDA and CDR2 SQIVND (reference sequence). The CDR3 is 15 residues long. Here the CDR3 reads CASSTYSSGANVLTF.

The CDR3 sequence is CASSLRVAPYNEQFF. The chain links TRBV7-2 to TRBJ2-1. This CDR3 has 15 residues. Germline V gives CDR1 SGHTA, CDR2 FQGNSA.

V and J are TRBV12-3 or TRBV12-4 and TRBJ2-2; TCRdb proposes TRBD2, but this gene call is untestable without DNA. The CDR3 consists of 17 residues. The CDR3 loop is CASTRGLLAGVLGELFF.

The V gene is TRBV5-1, the J gene TRBJ2-7; without DNA, the TCRdb call of TRBD2 cannot be checked. Germline CDR1 reads SGHRS; CDR2 reads YFSETQ. There are 16 residues in the CDR3. The chain's CDR3 is CASSPKLAGGFYEQYF.

The genes are TRBV18 and TRBJ2-7; there is no DNA to check the TCRdb D call of TRBD2. Germline values: CDR1 KGHSH, CDR2 LQKENI. The CDR3 sequence is 14 residues long. The CDR3 region is CASSASAGPHEQYF.

The chain recombines TRBV30 with TRBJ1-1. The CDR3 has 14 amino acids. From germline, CDR1 is GTSNPN and CDR2 SVGIG (reference sequence). The CDR3 sequence is CAWSGTPQVPEAFF. Looking up the rest from reference TRBV30 and TRBJ1-1 gives the full variable domain: SQTIHQWPATLVQPVGSPLSLECTVEGTSNPNLYWYRQAAGRGLQLLFYSVGIGQISSEVPQNLSASRPQDRQFILSSKKLLLSDSGFYLCAWSGTPQVPEAFFGQGTRLTVV.

The J gene is TRBJ1-4, the V gene TRBV12-3 or TRBV12-4; the D gene TCRdb calls, TRBD1, cannot be checked with no DNA. This CDR3 is 14 amino acids long. The chain's CDR3 is CASTQSGTNEKLFF.

This rearrangement joins TRBV4-1 to TRBJ2-2; the TCRdb call, TRBD1, lacks DNA for checking. The CDR3 runs to 17 residues. The germline V gene encodes CDR1 MGHRA and CDR2 YSYEKL. The chain's CDR3 is CASRGAPGTTNTGELFF.

The chain couples TRBV11-2 to TRBJ2-7; the D call from TCRdb, TRBD2, cannot be confirmed without DNA. This CDR3 is built from 18 residues. Germline V gene lookup returns CDR1 SGHAT and CDR2 FQNNGV. CDR3 sequence reads: CASSPSVRWTDAGSEQYF. Based on the CDR3 plus reference TRBV11-2 and TRBJ2-7, the full variable domain is EAGVAQSPRYKIIEKRQSVAFWCNPISGHATLYWYQQILGQGPKLLIQFQNNGVVDDSQLPKDRFSAERLKGVDSTLKIQPAKLEDSAVYLCASSPSVRWTDAGSEQYFGPGTRLTVT.

The V and J genes are TRBV2 and TRBJ2-7. The CDR3 runs to 14 residues. The germline gives CDR1 SNHLY, CDR2 FYNNEI. The CDR3 loop reads CASSHAGIAYEQYF.

The chain carries TRBV20-1 and TRBJ1-2. CDR1 is DFQATT, CDR2 SNEGSKA, per germline (reference sequence). CDR3 size: 16 residues. CDR3 region: CSARDREGRGNYGYTF.

The V gene is TRBV9, the J gene TRBJ2-7; TCRdb outputs TRBD1, but without DNA this stays unchecked. The CDR3 is 15 residues long. CDR1 is SGDLS and CDR2 is YYNGEE in the germline V gene. The CDR3 spells CASSVSWDTTYEQYF.

The chain links TRBV2 to TRBJ2-7; absent DNA, TCRdb's TRBD1 call cannot be checked. The CDR3 loop spans 14 amino acids. CDR1 and CDR2 (germline): SNHLY, FYNNEI. This CDR3 reads CASMVAGRSYEQYF.

The chain has TRBV28 and TRBJ1-1; there is no DNA to check the TCRdb D call of TRBD1. CDR3 size: 14 residues. CDR1 MDHEN and CDR2 SYDVKM come from the germline V gene. The CDR3 sequence: CASSPGGARTEAFF.

This chain connects TRBV6-5 to TRBJ2-2; TCRdb lists TRBD1, though no DNA is available to test this call. The V gene's germline CDR1 is MNHEY and CDR2 SVGAGI. CDR3 length equals 16 residues. CDR3 protein: CASRPRGERNTGELFF.